This T cell receptor (beta chain) is drawn from a study of OX40 agonist ivuxolimab in advanced cancers. Sequencing used immunoSEQ multiplex PCR; TCRdb keeps in-frame clones, though not all of them. The table shows fewer than 2,000 clones, with more than 60% occurring only once. Germline V CDR1 and CDR2: SGDLS, YYNGEE. The CDR3 runs 19 residues. Losses at the gene ends were 4 bases for V and 4 bases for J; bases not matched to a gene: 21. V usage is TRBV9 and J usage is TRBJ2-5; 8 positions match TRBD2. Material: CD4+ or CD8+ T cells sorted from blood, obtained in a trial of the OX40 agonist ivuxolimab. This TCR derives from an adult with an advanced solid tumor such as melanoma, head and neck, liver or kidney cancer. In DNA, the CDR3 is TGTGCCAGCAGCCCCCCCTGGGGGATCTCGGGGGGGCATGGAGAGACCCAGTACTTC. Translating it yields CASSPPWGISGGHGETQYF. Using reference TRBV9 and TRBJ2-5 for the parts outside the CDR3, the full variable domain is DSGVTQTPKHLITATGQRVTLRCSPRSGDLSVYWYQQSLDQGLQFLIQYYNGEERAKGNILERFSAQQFPDLHSELNLSSLELGDSALYFCASSPPWGISGGHGETQYFGPGTRLLVL.